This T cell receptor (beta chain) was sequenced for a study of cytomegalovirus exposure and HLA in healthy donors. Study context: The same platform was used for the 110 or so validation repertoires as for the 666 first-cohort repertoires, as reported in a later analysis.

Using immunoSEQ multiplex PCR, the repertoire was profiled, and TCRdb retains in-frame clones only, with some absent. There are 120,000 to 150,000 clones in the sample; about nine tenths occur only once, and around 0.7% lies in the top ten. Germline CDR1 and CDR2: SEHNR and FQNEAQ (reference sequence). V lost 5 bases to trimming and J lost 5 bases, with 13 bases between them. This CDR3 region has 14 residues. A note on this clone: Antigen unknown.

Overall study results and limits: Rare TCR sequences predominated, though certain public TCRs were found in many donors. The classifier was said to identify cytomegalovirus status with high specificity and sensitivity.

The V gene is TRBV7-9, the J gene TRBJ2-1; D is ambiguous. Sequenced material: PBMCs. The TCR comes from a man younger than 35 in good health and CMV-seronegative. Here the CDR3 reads CASSLGTVDNEQFF. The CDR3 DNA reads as TGTGCCAGCAGCCTTGGCACCGTTGACAATGAGCAGTTCTTC.